Each of the 19 T cell receptor beta chains below was sequenced from the same sample in a study of T cell changes during pregnancy in multiple sclerosis. Using immunoSEQ multiplex PCR, the repertoire was profiled, and TCRdb retains in-frame clones only, with some absent. The data show about 39,000 clones, with 90% seen just once and around 0.47% held by the top ten. Sequenced here: CD4+ T cells from peripheral blood mononuclear cells, sampled in the first trimester of pregnancy. These TCRs come from a female donor in good health, enrolled as a control in a pregnancy study.

The chain combines TRBV18 with TRBJ2-7; TRBD1 is a possible D gene (6 bases). This CDR3 is built from 14 residues. Trimming stripped 2 bases from V and 2 bases from J, with 10 bases between. Germline CDR1 is KGHSH and CDR2 is LQKENI. The CDR3 bases are TGTGCCAGCTCACCAGAGACAGGCGCCTACGAGCAGTACTTC. Residues: CASSPETGAYEQYF.

This clone turned up a few times. The chain links TRBV29-1 to TRBJ1-4, with D possibly matching TRBD1 (6 bases). CDR1 is SQVTM, CDR2 ANQGSEA, per germline. This CDR3 is built from 12 residues. The V end was cut by 7 bases, the J end by 8 bases, with 14 bases between. Here the CDR3 DNA reads TGCAGCGCTGGAGGGGGGGCGGAAAAACTGTTTTTT. This translates into CSAGGGAEKLFF. The whole variable domain, remainder taken from reference TRBV29-1 and TRBJ1-4, is SAVISQKPSRDICQRGTSLTIQCQVDSQVTMMFWYRQQPGQSLTLIATANQGSEATYESGFVIDKFPISRPNLTFSTLTVSNMSPEDSSIYLCSAGGGAEKLFFGSGTQLSVL.

The chain employs TRBV7-2 and TRBJ1-1; 7 bases match TRBD1. Looked up from germline, CDR1 is SGHTA and CDR2 is FQGNSA. Germline trimming cut 2 bases from V and 4 bases from J; bases unmatched to any gene: 7. The CDR3 consists of 15 residues. This CDR3 reads CASSLLGQPSTEAFF. The CDR3 bases are TGTGCCAGCAGCTTACTGGGACAGCCAAGCACTGAAGCTTTCTTT.

The chain has TRBV7-9 and TRBJ1-3; D is ambiguous. V was cut by 5 bases and J by 0 bases, with 11 bases left in between. Per germline, CDR1 SEHNR and CDR2 FQNEAQ (reference sequence). The CDR3 covers 15 residues. As DNA, the CDR3 is TGTGCCAGCAGCGCCAGGTTATTCTCTGGAAACACCATATATTTT. Its protein product is CASSARLFSGNTIYF.

This chain connects TRBV5-6 to TRBJ2-2, with D perhaps TRBD2 (5 bases). The CDR3 length is 17 residues. CDR1 and CDR2 (germline): SGHDT, YYEEEE. Trimming cost V 1 base and J 0 bases, with 13 bases left between them. CDR3 sequence reads: CASSLILSASNTGELFF. The CDR3 coding sequence is TGTGCCAGCAGCTTGATTCTTAGCGCCTCGAACACCGGGGAGCTGTTTTTT.

The genes are TRBV7-2 and TRBJ1-5; no clear D. CDR1 SGHTA and CDR2 FQGNSA come from the germline V gene. The germline V and J ends were trimmed by 4 bases and 3 bases, with 4 bases remaining between them. CDR3 length: 12 amino acids. CDR3 residues: CASSSYNQPQHF. The CDR3 DNA reads as TGTGCCAGCAGCTCCTACAATCAGCCCCAGCATTTT.

This chain connects TRBV2 to TRBJ1-6; D remains ambiguous. CDR1 and CDR2 (germline): SNHLY, FYNNEI. V was shortened by 11 bases and J by 7 bases, with 15 bases between the two germline ends. The CDR3 is made up of 13 amino acids. CDR3 DNA: TGTGCCGGGAGGCGGACGGCAAATTCACCCCTCCACTTT. Amino acids: CAGRRTANSPLHF.

The CDR3 DNA is TGTGCCAGCAGTTCAACTCGACAGGGGCTGAGGGCCCAGCATTTT. Its protein product is CASSSTRQGLRAQHF. The chain combines TRBV28 with TRBJ1-5; 8 bases match TRBD1. Germline V gene data show CDR1 as MDHEN and CDR2 as SYDVKM. CDR3 size: 15 residues. Trimming cost V 4 bases and J 11 bases; bases outside gene matches: 13.

CDR3: CASSRYSNQPQHF. CDR3 nucleotide sequence: TGTGCCAGCAGCCGGTATAGCAATCAGCCCCAGCATTTT. The chain employs TRBV7-2 and TRBJ1-5; unclear D gene. V dropped 5 bases and J dropped 0 bases, with 5 bases sitting between them. This CDR3 has 13 amino acids. From germline, CDR1 is SGHTA and CDR2 FQGNSA.

This clone showed up just once. J is TRBJ1-2 and V is TRBV30; TRBD1 might be the D (6 bases). The CDR3 totals 12 residues. Between the trimmed V and J ends, which lost 1 base and 8 bases, there was a span of 11 bases. The germline V gene encodes CDR1 GTSNPN and CDR2 SVGIG (reference sequence). CDR3 nucleotides: TGTGCCTGGAGTGCCAACAGGGAAGGCTACACCTTC. Its translation: CAWSANREGYTF.

This clone came up a few times. In nucleotides, the CDR3 is TGTGCCAGCAGCGGTAGCGGGGGGGCCACCGGGGAGCTGTTTTTT. Its protein is CASSGSGGATGELFF. The chain uses TRBV7-2 and TRBJ2-2, with 11 bases matching TRBD2. The CDR3 has 15 amino acids. Trimming at V came to 5 bases and at J to 4 bases, leaving 3 bases not matched to a gene. Germline V lookup: CDR1 SGHTA, CDR2 FQGNSA.

This clone appeared a few times. This chain uses TRBV30 with TRBJ2-3; 8 nucleotides agree with TRBD2. The CDR3 is made up of 16 amino acids. Germline V gene data show CDR1 as GTSNPN and CDR2 as SVGIG (reference sequence). Unmatched junction bases numbered 9, after V lost 2 bases and J lost 2 bases. The chain's CDR3 is CAWSSGSGVVTDTQYF. CDR3 coding DNA: TGTGCCTGGAGTTCTGGTAGCGGGGTGGTCACAGATACGCAGTATTTT.

The sample holds a few counts of this clone. The chain employs TRBV19 and TRBJ1-1; TRBD1 matches 7 bases. CDR1 and CDR2 (germline): LNHDA, SQIVND (reference sequence). Germline trimming cut 0 bases from V and 3 bases from J; bases unmatched to any gene: 4. There are 15 residues in the CDR3. The CDR3 bases are TGTGCCAGTAGTATAGACCTTACAGGGGACACTGAAGCTTTCTTT. Translation: CASSIDLTGDTEAFF.

The J gene is TRBJ1-6, the V gene TRBV7-9; TRBD1 matches 8 bases. V shed 5 bases and J 8 bases; nucleotides not matched to a gene: 11. This CDR3 region has 16 residues. Germline V gene sequence: CDR1 SEHNR, CDR2 FQNEAQ (reference sequence). In nucleotides, the CDR3 is TGTGCCAGCAGCCCAAGGGGCGGACAGGGACATTCACCCCTCCACTTT. Translated: CASSPRGGQGHSPLHF.

The table lists this clone with a count of one. The chain carries TRBV29-1 and TRBJ1-3; D is uncertain. This CDR3 is built from 12 residues. Trimming stripped 0 bases from V and 4 bases from J, with 4 bases between. Looked up from germline, CDR1 is SQVTM and CDR2 is ANQGSEA. CDR3 sequence (DNA): TGCAGCGTTGAAGATCGGGGAAACACCATATATTTT. Encoded protein: CSVEDRGNTIYF.

This rearrangement joins TRBV7-3 to TRBJ1-1, with 8 bases fitting TRBD1. Germline V gene data show CDR1 as SGHTA and CDR2 as FQGTGA. Unmatched junction bases numbered 7, after V lost 0 bases and J lost 7 bases. This CDR3 has 15 residues. The CDR3 sequence is CASSLTGGTGFEAFF. Written as DNA, the CDR3 is TGTGCCAGCAGCTTAACGGGGGGGACAGGATTTGAAGCTTTCTTT.

The chain employs TRBV6-1 and TRBJ2-3; the D gene is possibly TRBD2 (6 bases). Germline V CDR1 and CDR2: MNHNS, SASEGT. Trimming pared 7 bases from V and 2 bases from J, leaving 10 bases between. The CDR3 is 13 residues long. The CDR3 DNA is TGTGCCAGCAAGTGGGGGGACACAGATACGCAGTATTTT. Translating it yields CASKWGDTDTQYF.

In its sample, this clone was seen a few times. V gene TRBV7-9 combines with J gene TRBJ1-2; D perhaps matches TRBD1 (6 bases). V was pared by 4 bases and J by 1 base, with 10 bases between. The CDR3 runs 14 residues. Germline values: CDR1 SEHNR, CDR2 FQNEAQ (reference sequence). In DNA form, the CDR3 reads TGTGCCAGCAGCTCGACAGGTCTTAACTATGGCTACACCTTC. Protein sequence: CASSSTGLNYGYTF.

The chain links TRBV18 to TRBJ2-5, with 9 bases matching TRBD1. Near its end, the DNA agrees better with TRBJ2-7, so the J call may be wrong. In germline, CDR1 is KGHSH, CDR2 LQKENI. This CDR3 comprises 14 residues. CDR3 sequence (DNA): TGTGCCAGCTCACCCGCGGGGACAGGGTTCGAGCAGTACTTC. It translates to CASSPAGTGFEQYF.